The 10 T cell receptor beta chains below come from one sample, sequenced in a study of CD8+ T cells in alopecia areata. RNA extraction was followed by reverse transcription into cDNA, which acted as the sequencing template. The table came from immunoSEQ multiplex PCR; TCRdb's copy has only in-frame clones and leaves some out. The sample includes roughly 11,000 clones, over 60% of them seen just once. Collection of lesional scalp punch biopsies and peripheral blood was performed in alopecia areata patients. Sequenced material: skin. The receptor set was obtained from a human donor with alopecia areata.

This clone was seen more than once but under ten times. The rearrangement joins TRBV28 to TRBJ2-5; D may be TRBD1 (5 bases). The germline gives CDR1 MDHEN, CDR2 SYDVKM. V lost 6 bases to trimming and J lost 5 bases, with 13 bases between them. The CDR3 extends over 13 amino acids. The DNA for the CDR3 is TGTGCCAGCAGCCCGACCAACAGGGAGACCCAGTACTTC. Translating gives CASSPTNRETQYF.

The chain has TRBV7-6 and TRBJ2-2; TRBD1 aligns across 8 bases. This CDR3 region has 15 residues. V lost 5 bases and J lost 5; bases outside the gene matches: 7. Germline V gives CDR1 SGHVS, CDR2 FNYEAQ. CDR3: CASSPRQGWTGELFF. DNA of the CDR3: TGTGCCAGCAGCCCTCGACAGGGGTGGACCGGGGAGCTGTTTTTT. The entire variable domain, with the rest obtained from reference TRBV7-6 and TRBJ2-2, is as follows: GAGVSQSPRYKVTKRGQDVALRCDPISGHVSLYWYRQALGQGPEFLTYFNYEAQQDKSGLPNDRFSAERPEGSISTLTIQRTEQRDSAMYRCASSPRQGWTGELFFGEGSRLTVL.

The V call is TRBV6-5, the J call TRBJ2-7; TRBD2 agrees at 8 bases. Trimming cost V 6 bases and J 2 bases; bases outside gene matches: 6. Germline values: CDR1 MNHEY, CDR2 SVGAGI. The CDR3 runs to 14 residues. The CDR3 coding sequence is TGTGCCAGCAGGCCCCTTAGCGGGACCTACGAGCAGTACTTC. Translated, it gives CASRPLSGTYEQYF.

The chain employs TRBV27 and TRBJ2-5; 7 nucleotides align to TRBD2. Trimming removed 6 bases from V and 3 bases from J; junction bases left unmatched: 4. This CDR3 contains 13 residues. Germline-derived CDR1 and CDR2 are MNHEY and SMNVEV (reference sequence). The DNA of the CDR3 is TGTGCCAGCAGATGGGGGGGGGAAGAGACCCAGTACTTC. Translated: CASRWGGEETQYF.

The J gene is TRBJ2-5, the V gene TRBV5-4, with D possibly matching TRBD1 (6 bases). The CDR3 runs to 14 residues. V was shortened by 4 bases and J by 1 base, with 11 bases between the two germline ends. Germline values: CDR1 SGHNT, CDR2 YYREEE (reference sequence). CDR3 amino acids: CASSPGQLQETQYF. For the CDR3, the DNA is TGTGCCAGCAGCCCCGGACAGCTCCAAGAGACCCAGTACTTC.

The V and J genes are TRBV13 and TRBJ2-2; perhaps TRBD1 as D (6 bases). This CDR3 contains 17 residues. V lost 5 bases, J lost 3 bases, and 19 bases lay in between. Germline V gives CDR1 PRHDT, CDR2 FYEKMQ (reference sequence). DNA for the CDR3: TGTGCCAGCAGCAGATACAGGGTAAGAGGTGACACCGGGGAGCTGTTTTTT. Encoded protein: CASSRYRVRGDTGELFF.

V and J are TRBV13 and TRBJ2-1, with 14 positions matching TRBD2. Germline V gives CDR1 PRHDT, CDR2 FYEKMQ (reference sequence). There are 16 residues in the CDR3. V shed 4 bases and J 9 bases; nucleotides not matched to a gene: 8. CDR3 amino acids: CASSSGLAGGGSEQFF. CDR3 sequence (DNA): TGTGCCAGCAGCTCAGGACTAGCGGGAGGTGGAAGTGAGCAGTTCTTC.

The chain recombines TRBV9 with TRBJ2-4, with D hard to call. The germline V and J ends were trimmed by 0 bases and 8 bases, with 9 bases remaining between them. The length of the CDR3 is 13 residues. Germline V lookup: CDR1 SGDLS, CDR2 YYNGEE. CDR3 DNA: TGTGCCAGCAGCGTAGGAACTGGGGACATTCAGTACTTC. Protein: CASSVGTGDIQYF.

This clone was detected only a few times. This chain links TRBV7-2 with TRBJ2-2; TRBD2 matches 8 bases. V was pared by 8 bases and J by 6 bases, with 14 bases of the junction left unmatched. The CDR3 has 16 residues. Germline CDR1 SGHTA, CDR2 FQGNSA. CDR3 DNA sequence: TGTGCCAGCCCCACCTCTCCGGGGGGGGATTCCGGGGAGCTGTTTTTT. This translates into CASPTSPGGDSGELFF.

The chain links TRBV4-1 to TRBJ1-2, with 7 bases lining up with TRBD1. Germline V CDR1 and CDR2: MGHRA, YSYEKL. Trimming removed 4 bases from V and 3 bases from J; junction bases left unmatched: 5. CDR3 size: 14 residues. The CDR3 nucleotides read TGCGCCAGCAGCCCGACGGACAGGTACTATGGCTACACCTTC. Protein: CASSPTDRYYGYTF.